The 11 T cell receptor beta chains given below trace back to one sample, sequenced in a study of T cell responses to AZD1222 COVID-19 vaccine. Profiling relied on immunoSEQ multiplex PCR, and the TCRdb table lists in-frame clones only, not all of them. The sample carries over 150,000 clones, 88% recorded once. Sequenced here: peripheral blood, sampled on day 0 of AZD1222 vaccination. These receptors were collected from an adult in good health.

The CDR3 bases are TGTGCCAGCAGTTTTTCTCCTCCGGACGAGCAGTACTTC. This gives the protein CASSFSPPDEQYF. The rearrangement uses TRBV12-3 or TRBV12-4 and TRBJ2-7, with D unresolved. The CDR3 sequence is 13 residues long. Trimming stripped 3 bases from V and 5 bases from J, with 11 bases between.

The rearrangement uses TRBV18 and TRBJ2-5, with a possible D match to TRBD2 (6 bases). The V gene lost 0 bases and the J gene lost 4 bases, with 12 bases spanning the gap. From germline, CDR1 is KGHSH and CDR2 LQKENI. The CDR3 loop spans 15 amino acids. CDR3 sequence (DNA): TGTGCCAGCTCACCACCGGCGGGGACGGGAGAGACCCAGTACTTC. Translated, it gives CASSPPAGTGETQYF.

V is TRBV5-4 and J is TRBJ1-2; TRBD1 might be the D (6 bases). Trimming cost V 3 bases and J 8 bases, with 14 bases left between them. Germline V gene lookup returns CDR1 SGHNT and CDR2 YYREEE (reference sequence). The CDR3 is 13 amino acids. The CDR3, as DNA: TGTGCCAGCAGCTCTACAGGGTTAGGAGGCTACACCTTC. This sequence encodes CASSSTGLGGYTF.

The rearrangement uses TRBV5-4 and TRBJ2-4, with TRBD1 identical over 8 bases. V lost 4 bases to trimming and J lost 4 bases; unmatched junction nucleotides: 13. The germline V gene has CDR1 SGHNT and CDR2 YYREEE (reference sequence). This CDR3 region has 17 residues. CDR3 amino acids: CASSVAGGQGGKNIQYF. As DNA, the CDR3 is TGTGCCAGCAGCGTGGCAGGGGGCCAGGGCGGTAAAAACATTCAGTACTTC.

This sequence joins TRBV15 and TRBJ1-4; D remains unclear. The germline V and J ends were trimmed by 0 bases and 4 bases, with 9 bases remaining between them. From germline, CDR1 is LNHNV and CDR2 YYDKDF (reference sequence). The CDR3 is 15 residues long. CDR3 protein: CATSRDGQNNEKLFF. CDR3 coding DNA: TGTGCCACCAGCAGAGATGGGCAGAATAATGAAAAACTGTTTTTT.

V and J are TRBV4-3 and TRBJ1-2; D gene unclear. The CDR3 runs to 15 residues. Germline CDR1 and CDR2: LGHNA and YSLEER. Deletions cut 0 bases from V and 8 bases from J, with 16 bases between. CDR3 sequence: CASSQDNGPGGGYTF. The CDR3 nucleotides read TGCGCCAGCAGCCAAGATAACGGCCCGGGAGGGGGCTACACCTTC.

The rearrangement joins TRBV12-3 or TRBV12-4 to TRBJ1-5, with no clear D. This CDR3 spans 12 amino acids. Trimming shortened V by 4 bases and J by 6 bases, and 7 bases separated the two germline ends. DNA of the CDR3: TGTGCCAGCAGTTCCACGTTTCAGCCCCAGCATTTT. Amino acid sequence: CASSSTFQPQHF.

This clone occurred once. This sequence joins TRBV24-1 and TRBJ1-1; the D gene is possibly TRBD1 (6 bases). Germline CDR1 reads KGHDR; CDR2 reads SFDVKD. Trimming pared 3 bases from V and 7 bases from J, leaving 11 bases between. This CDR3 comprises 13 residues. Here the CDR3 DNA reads TGTGCCACCAGTGATAGCCTGACAGGTGAAGCTTTCTTT. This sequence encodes CATSDSLTGEAFF.

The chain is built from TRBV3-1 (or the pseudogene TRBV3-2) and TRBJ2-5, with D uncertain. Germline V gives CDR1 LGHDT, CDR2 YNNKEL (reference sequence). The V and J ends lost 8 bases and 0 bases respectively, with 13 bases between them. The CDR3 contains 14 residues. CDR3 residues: CASGRSVDQETQYF. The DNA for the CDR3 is TGTGCCAGCGGACGATCAGTGGACCAAGAGACCCAGTACTTC.

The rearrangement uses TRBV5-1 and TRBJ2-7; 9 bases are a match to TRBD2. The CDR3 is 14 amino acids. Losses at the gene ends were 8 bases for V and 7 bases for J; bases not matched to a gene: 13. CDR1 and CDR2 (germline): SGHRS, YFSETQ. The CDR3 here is CASFDSSGAGEQYF. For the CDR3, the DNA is TGCGCCAGTTTTGATTCTAGCGGGGCTGGAGAGCAGTACTTC. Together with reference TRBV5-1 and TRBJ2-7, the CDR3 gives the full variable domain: KAGVTQTPRYLIKTRGQQVTLSCSPISGHRSVSWYQQTPGQGLQFLFEYFSETQRNKGNFPGRFSGRQFSNSRSEMNVSTLELGDSALYLCASFDSSGAGEQYFGPGTRLTVT.

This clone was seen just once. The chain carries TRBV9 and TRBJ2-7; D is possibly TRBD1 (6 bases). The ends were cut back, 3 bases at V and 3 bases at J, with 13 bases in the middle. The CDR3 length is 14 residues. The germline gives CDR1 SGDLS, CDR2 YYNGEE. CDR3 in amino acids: CASSETGTIYEQYF. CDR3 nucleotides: TGTGCCAGCAGCGAGACCGGGACAATCTACGAGCAGTACTTC.